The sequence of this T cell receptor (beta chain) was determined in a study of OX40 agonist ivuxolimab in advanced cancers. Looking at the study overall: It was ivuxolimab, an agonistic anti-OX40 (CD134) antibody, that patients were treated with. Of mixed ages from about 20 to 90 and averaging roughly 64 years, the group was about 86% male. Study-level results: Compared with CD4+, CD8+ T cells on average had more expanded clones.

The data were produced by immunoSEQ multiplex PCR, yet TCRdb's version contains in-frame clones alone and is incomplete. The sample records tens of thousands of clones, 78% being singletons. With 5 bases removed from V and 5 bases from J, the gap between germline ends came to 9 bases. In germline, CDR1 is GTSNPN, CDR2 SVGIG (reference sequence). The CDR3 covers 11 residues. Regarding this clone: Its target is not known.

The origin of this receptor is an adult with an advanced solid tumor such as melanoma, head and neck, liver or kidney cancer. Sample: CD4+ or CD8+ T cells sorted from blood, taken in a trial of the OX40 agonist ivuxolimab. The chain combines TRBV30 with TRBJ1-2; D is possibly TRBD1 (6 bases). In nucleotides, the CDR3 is TGTGCCTGGGCGAGGGGGTATGGCTACACCTTC. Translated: CAWARGYGYTF.